One T cell receptor (beta chain) is described in this entry. Its antigen is still unknown. No qualities accompany the bases; no much larger clone lies one base away. TCRbeta CDR3 regions were immunosequenced from genomic DNA with the immunoSEQ Assay. Prior to high-throughput sequencing, genomic DNA was amplified by bias-controlled multiplex PCR. As for the original processing: To quantify the absolute abundance of each unique TCRbeta CDR3 region, the sequences were collapsed and filtered. Clonality was defined as 1 minus Pielou's evenness and was calculated using productive rearrangements only. To compute tumor T-cell fraction, TCRbeta template counts were normalized to usable DNA, with usable DNA estimated from several housekeeping genes. Clones with significantly greater frequencies in on-treatment versus baseline samples were identified using a previously published method. TCRdb re-hosts the immuneACCESS table, in-frame sequences only. Its copies lack some clones; in the studies checked, an unresolved V gene accounts for under half of them, and the cause for the rest is not known. Clone size and the V and J calls come from that table; the DNA yielded D and trimming. This sample lists approximately 9,700 clones; 24% were detected once. The top ten clones comprise approximately 16% of the sample.

Taken with the paper, the label for treatment or condition translates to: randomized to nivolumab then ipilimumab (arm A) or the reverse (arm B). None of the patients in the trial had previously been given DNA-damaging chemotherapy. The samples were obtained from melanoma patients enrolled in CheckMate 064, an open-label, randomized phase II trial testing sequential checkpoint blockade. Genomic DNA from formalin-fixed paraffin-embedded (FFPE) tissue samples was used for tumor TCR sequencing. These data belong to a study of sequential checkpoint blockade in melanoma (dated by TCRdb to the late 2010s). General notes on the study: Patients were assigned by 1:1 randomization to either first-line nivolumab followed by ipilimumab (arm A) or ipilimumab followed by nivolumab (arm B). Maintenance nivolumab was given following each of the two trial sequences. DNA from about 100 pretreatment melanoma tumor samples underwent TCRbeta immunosequencing. For more than 20 patients, matched tumor biopsies were obtained before treatment and at week 13, following single-agent nivolumab (arm A) or ipilimumab (arm B). About 76% of the matched pre- and post-treatment tumor biopsy pairs came from the same lesion. Results and caveats for the whole study, not just this receptor: Among patients in arm A, the nivolumab-first arm, pretreatment tumor TIL clonality was associated with response (P = .04). Patients with increases in tumor T-cell fraction and clonality by week 13 were approximately 30 times more likely to achieve clinical benefit. Larger, independent patient cohorts are needed to validate the response-prediction model that combines TCR metrics and mutation burden. Within-arm analyses of tumor T-cell fraction were limited by small sample sizes and reduced statistical power. PD-L1 staining and CD8+ T-cell counts correlated with tumor T-cell fraction and clonality, whereas mutational load did not.

The germline V gene provides CDR1 SGHNT and CDR2 YENEEA. Including cysteine and phenylalanine, the CDR3 has 15 amino acids. Only the CDR3 region is kept as DNA, spanning 45 bases read in frame from base 1. V was cut back by 0 bases and J by 5 bases, leaving a gap of 13 bases between them. Sequencing was performed on tumor tissue (inferred from file names), taken from a patient given nivolumab and ipilimumab in sequence. The sequence joins TRBV11-3 to TRBJ2-5, with no confidently assigned D gene. This receptor was taken from a human donor with melanoma. The CDR3 has the sequence CASSLDRIGSETQYF. The nucleotide sequence reads as follows: TGTGCCAGCAGCTTAGATCGGATAGGCTCGGAGACCCAGTACTTC.